The 17 T cell receptor beta chains below were found in one sample sequenced in a study of metastatic and nonmetastatic thyroid tumors. Patients had received no treatment of any kind before thyroid surgery. MiXCR was used by TCRdb to re-call the PCR reads. The sample carries some 23,000 clones, 20% to 25% recorded once. Material: tumor tissue. The source is a female donor with papillary thyroid cancer or a benign thyroid nodule (not recorded which). Some clones in this sample may be carry-over from other donors' samples.

This chain connects TRBV19 to TRBJ2-2, with 10 bases that match TRBD1. Trimming removed 7 bases from V and 6 bases from J; junction bases left unmatched: 8. Germline V CDR1 and CDR2: LNHDA, SQIVND (reference sequence). The CDR3 is 15 residues long. The CDR3: CASKVGTGVSGELFF. The CDR3 DNA follows: TGTGCCAGTAAAGTCGGGACAGGGGTTTCCGGGGAGCTGTTTTTT.

The table lists this clone with a few counts. The conserved closing phenylalanine or tryptophan is absent in this CDR3, likely reflecting a read error. The V call is TRBV12-3 or TRBV12-4, the J call TRBJ1-5, with 7 bases matching TRBD1. The CDR3 contains 15 residues. Trimming removed 5 bases from V and 4 bases from J; junction bases left unmatched: 8. The CDR3 sequence: CASSPTGSGNQPQHS. The CDR3 DNA reads TGTGCCAGCAGTCCGACAGGGTCAGGGAATCAGCCCCAGCATTCT.

This clone was picked up a small number of times. The sample has other DNA sequences that encode this CDR3 too. The CDR3: CASSDKGGNEAFF. The CDR3 DNA follows: TGTGCCAGCAGTGACAAGGGGGGTAACGAAGCTTTCTTT. The V and J genes are TRBV6-1 and TRBJ1-1; TRBD1 is a possible D gene (6 bases). CDR1 is MNHNS and CDR2 is SASEGT in the germline V gene. This CDR3 comprises 13 residues. Trimming stripped 3 bases from V and 8 bases from J, with 13 bases between.

Many counts were recorded for this clone. The V gene is TRBV7-9, the J gene TRBJ2-7, with 7 bases aligning to TRBD1. The length of the CDR3 is 13 residues. Trimming took 5 bases from V and 8 from J; bases not matched to a gene: 9. In germline, CDR1 is SEHNR, CDR2 FQNEAQ (reference sequence). This CDR3 is CASSLSQGQKQYF. For the CDR3, the DNA is TGTGCCAGCAGCCTCTCCCAGGGACAGAAGCAGTACTTC.

About this clone: One end of the junction varies from germline; a read error may be responsible. The gene calls are TRBV20-1 and TRBJ1-2; D gene ambiguous. This CDR3 comprises 11 residues. The germline gives CDR1 DFQATT, CDR2 SNEGSKA (reference sequence). CDR3 region: CSANDNYGYTF. CDR3 bases: TGCAGTGCCAACGACAATTATGGATACACCTTC.

This clone is medium-sized within its sample. This chain connects TRBV3-1 to TRBJ2-7; D may be TRBD2 (6 bases). CDR1 is LGHDT and CDR2 is YNNKEL in the germline V gene (reference sequence). V lost 5 bases and J 3 bases, leaving 11 bases between the germline ends. CDR3 length: 13 residues. CDR3 bases: TGTGCCAGCAGCTCAAGGGGACTCTACGAGCAGTACTTC. This translates into CASSSRGLYEQYF.

This clone was observed many times. The V gene is TRBV19, the J gene TRBJ2-1, with D perhaps TRBD2 (5 bases). The CDR3 consists of 15 residues. The ends were cut back, 6 bases at V and 6 bases at J, with 18 bases in the middle. Germline V gives CDR1 LNHDA, CDR2 SQIVND (reference sequence). CDR3 sequence (DNA): TGTGCCAGTAGCTTTGGACTGGCGCCTCCCAATGAGCAGTTCTTC. Its translation is CASSFGLAPPNEQFF.

The J gene is TRBJ2-5, the V gene TRBV30, with D perhaps assigned TRBD1 or TRBD2 (6 bases each). Germline V gives CDR1 GTSNPN, CDR2 SVGIG (reference sequence). This CDR3 comprises 14 residues. With 3 bases removed from V and 5 bases from J, the gap between germline ends came to 16 bases. In nucleotides, the CDR3 is TGTGCCTGGAGCAGGGGACTCACCTCGGAGACCCAGTACTTC. Amino acids: CAWSRGLTSETQYF. The full variable domain, in which reference TRBV30 and TRBJ2-5 provide the parts outside the CDR3, is SQTIHQWPATLVQPVGSPLSLECTVEGTSNPNLYWYRQAAGRGLQLLFYSVGIGQISSEVPQNLSASRPQDRQFILSSKKLLLSDSGFYLCAWSRGLTSETQYFGPGTRLLVL.

This clone was found many times. The junction shows a germline mismatch at one end, possibly a read error. This CDR3 is also generated by other DNA sequences in the sample. The chain recombines TRBV6-1 with TRBJ2-4; TRBD2 agrees at 8 bases. This CDR3 spans 13 amino acids. Germline V gene lookup returns CDR1 MNHNS and CDR2 SASEGT. The CDR3 DNA reads as TGTGCCAGCAGTGAAGCGCGGGGGGTTAGACACTATTTC. As protein: CASSEARGVRHYF.

The table lists this clone with many counts. The CDR3 protein is CASSLGPPMSPNTGELFF. The CDR3 DNA sequence: TGTGCCAGCAGTTTAGGGCCCCCCATGAGTCCGAACACCGGGGAGCTGTTTTTT. The chain has TRBV27 and TRBJ2-2, with unresolved D. CDR1 is MNHEY, CDR2 SMNVEV, per germline (reference sequence). This CDR3 is 18 amino acids long. V was shortened by 2 bases and J by 0 bases, with 16 bases between the two germline ends.

This clone ranks as medium-sized. This sequence joins TRBV24-1 and TRBJ1-5; TRBD1 is a possible D gene (5 bases). Per germline, CDR1 KGHDR and CDR2 SFDVKD. The CDR3 runs to 14 residues. Trimming took 3 bases from V and 7 from J, leaving 12 bases between them. CDR3 in amino acids: CATSDGSGSQPQHF. As DNA, the CDR3 is TGTGCCACCAGTGATGGCTCAGGGTCCCAGCCCCAGCATTTT.

The chain is built from TRBV20-1 and TRBJ1-1; 11 bases line up with TRBD1. J gave up 2 bases and V 2 bases, and 13 bases lay outside the gene matches. This CDR3 is built from 18 residues. Germline V gene data show CDR1 as DFQATT and CDR2 as SNEGSKA (reference sequence). The CDR3, as DNA: TGCAGTGCTAGACCGAACCTTGGACAGGGGGCAGGAAACACTGAAGCTTTCTTT. Protein: CSARPNLGQGAGNTEAFF.

The table lists this clone with a few counts. The gene calls are TRBV12-3 or TRBV12-4 and TRBJ2-2; D not resolved. The CDR3 extends over 15 amino acids. Trimming removed 3 bases from V and 6 bases from J, with 14 bases in between. The CDR3 coding sequence is TGTGCCAGCAGTTTGGCCGTGGGGTACGCCGGGGAGCTGTTTTTT. Its protein product is CASSLAVGYAGELFF.

The chain recombines TRBV20-1 with TRBJ2-5, with D unclear. Germline V CDR1 and CDR2: DFQATT, SNEGSKA (reference sequence). Trimming pared 0 bases from V and 2 bases from J, leaving 16 bases between. This CDR3 is 16 amino acids long. The CDR3 nucleotides are TGCAGTGCTAGAGATCGAGGCAGGTTGGCACAAGAGACCCAGTACTTC. This encodes CSARDRGRLAQETQYF.

This clone was observed a handful of times. CDR3 sequence: CASSLGRGWTYNEQFF. The CDR3, as DNA: TGTGCCAGCAGCCTAGGGAGGGGTTGGACCTACAATGAGCAGTTCTTC. V and J are TRBV11-2 and TRBJ2-1, with 7 bases aligning to TRBD2. The CDR3 totals 16 residues. V lost 5 bases and J lost 2; bases outside the gene matches: 9. Germline CDR1 SGHAT, CDR2 FQNNGV.

At least ten counts were recorded for this clone. The V gene is TRBV30, the J gene TRBJ1-5, with 7 bases lining up with TRBD1. Per the germline V gene, CDR1 is GTSNPN and CDR2 is SVGIG (reference sequence). This CDR3 is 15 amino acids long. Trimming took 4 bases from V and 8 from J; bases not matched to a gene: 14. This CDR3 reads CAWKVPDRDVEPQHF. CDR3 coding DNA: TGTGCCTGGAAGGTTCCTGACAGGGATGTGGAGCCCCAGCATTTT.

A note on this clone: This may stem from a read error, because a much larger clone lies one nucleotide away. The rearrangement links TRBV14 to TRBJ1-1, with D maybe TRBD1 (6 bases). From germline, CDR1 is SGHDN and CDR2 FVKESK. The CDR3 runs 13 residues. The ends were cut back, 6 bases at V and 6 bases at J, with 14 bases in the middle. CDR3 nucleotide sequence: TGTGCCAGCAGATCGAGAGGGGGAGCTGAAGCTTTCTTT. It translates to CASRSRGGAEAFF.